Detailed here is one T cell receptor beta chain. These data come from a study of blood T cells in healthy people across ages. For every donor, a draw yielded around 10 milliliters of peripheral blood. Looked up from germline, CDR1 is SGHKS and CDR2 is YYEKEE (reference sequence). V was cut by 2 bases and J by 4 bases, with 15 bases left in between. This CDR3 region has 16 residues. The use of a sample-barcoded 5' primer and a J-beta primer mix characterized a second PCR of about 6 to 11 cycles. Per-sample output comprised a minimum of 2.5 million paired-end reads containing CDR3. TCRdb re-analysed the 5' RACE reads in MiXCR, keeping a single row per CDR3 protein. Among around 1,900,000 distinct CDR3 sequences, 39% were seen once, and the ten largest hold around 23%.

J is TRBJ2-2 and V is TRBV5-5, with D perhaps assigned TRBD1 or TRBD2 (6 bases each). The TCR originated in a human donor in good health. Sequenced input: blood. This CDR3 is CASSFRGGFITGELFF. In DNA form, the CDR3 reads TGTGCCAGCAGCTTCAGGGGAGGCTTCATCACCGGGGAGCTGTTTTTT.